The 9 T cell receptor beta chains presented below share a single source sample, sequenced in a study of blood T cell repertoires in COVID-19. The assay was immunoSEQ multiplex PCR, and TCRdb's table has in-frame clones only and misses some. The table records about 36,000 clones, 85% of them present only once. Sequencing was done on a sample of peripheral blood. The receptors come from a human donor in a cohort sampled during active COVID-19.

The chain has TRBV4-3 and TRBJ1-2, with D unclear. Trimming cost V 0 bases and J 4 bases, with 6 bases left between them. This CDR3 has 13 residues. Germline-derived CDR1 and CDR2 are LGHNA and YSLEER. The CDR3 DNA sequence: TGCGCCAGCAGCCAAGATGGCGGCTATGGCTACACCTTC. This gives the protein CASSQDGGYGYTF.

The chain combines TRBV6-6 with TRBJ2-3, with 10 positions matching TRBD2. V gave up 3 bases and J gave up 0 bases; unmatched junction bases: 0. The germline V gene encodes CDR1 MNHNY and CDR2 SVGAGI (reference sequence). CDR3 length equals 15 residues. CDR3 sequence reads: CASSYSGGSTDTQYF. The CDR3 region has the DNA TGTGCCAGCAGTTATAGCGGGGGGAGCACAGATACGCAGTATTTT.

This rearrangement joins TRBV6-6 to TRBJ2-5; 8 positions match TRBD2. With V trimmed by 4 bases and J by 1 base, 5 bases remained unmatched. Germline CDR1 MNHNY, CDR2 SVGAGI (reference sequence). The CDR3 consists of 15 residues. The CDR3, as DNA: TGTGCCAGCAGTTCCTCTGCGGGGGGCCAAGAGACCCAGTACTTC. It translates to CASSSSAGGQETQYF.

The CDR3 DNA reads TGTGCCAGCAGCACAGGGGGCAACAATCAGCCCCAGCATTTT. Its protein product is CASSTGGNNQPQHF. J is TRBJ1-5 and V is TRBV6-6, with 9 positions matching TRBD1. CDR1 and CDR2 from the germline V gene are MNHNY and SVGAGI (reference sequence). CDR3 length: 14 residues. Losses at the gene ends were 6 bases for V and 3 bases for J; bases not matched to a gene: 3.

J is TRBJ2-1 and V is TRBV6-6; 7 nucleotides agree with TRBD1. The CDR3 consists of 15 residues. Germline CDR1 reads MNHNY; CDR2 reads SVGAGI (reference sequence). J gave up 3 bases and V 3 bases, and 5 bases lay outside the gene matches. CDR3 amino acids: CASSYRGPNYNEQFF. The CDR3 region has the DNA TGTGCCAGCAGTTATAGGGGGCCCAACTACAATGAGCAGTTCTTC.

In its sample, this clone was seen once. V is TRBV16 and J is TRBJ1-3; D might be TRBD1 (5 bases). The CDR3 spans 16 residues. Germline CDR1 reads KGHSY; CDR2 reads FQNENV. V gave up 0 bases and J gave up 1 base, with 10 bases separating them. CDR3 sequence: CASSQSAGQSGNTIYF. CDR3 DNA sequence: TGTGCCAGCAGCCAATCGGCGGGGCAGTCTGGAAACACCATATATTTT.

The genes are TRBV19 and TRBJ1-5; D is unclear. This CDR3 is built from 18 residues. Germline V gives CDR1 LNHDA, CDR2 SQIVND (reference sequence). The V and J ends lost 3 bases and 0 bases respectively, with 18 bases between them. The CDR3 nucleotides are TGTGCCAGTAGTATTTTTAGGGTCAGAGGGAATAGCAATCAGCCCCAGCATTTT. Translated, it gives CASSIFRVRGNSNQPQHF.

The chain recombines TRBV5-8 with TRBJ1-2; perhaps TRBD1 as D (6 bases). Germline V gene data show CDR1 as SGHTS and CDR2 as YDEGEE. With 9 bases removed from V and 8 bases from J, the gap between germline ends came to 23 bases. This CDR3 comprises 14 residues. CDR3 bases: TGTGCCAACTTAAAAGGGGGTTCAAACACCGGCTACACCTTC. Amino acids: CANLKGGSNTGYTF.

This rearrangement joins TRBV30 to TRBJ2-1, with 7 bases fitting TRBD2. The CDR3 extends over 11 amino acids. Germline V gene lookup returns CDR1 GTSNPN and CDR2 SVGIG (reference sequence). V was pared by 0 bases and J by 16 bases, with 6 bases of the junction left unmatched. The DNA of the CDR3 is TGTGCCTGGAGTGTCCGGGGGGTCCGCTTCTTC. Its translation: CAWSVRGVRFF.